This TCR beta chain was recovered during a study of prognosis after radiotherapy for stage I lung cancer. The genomic DNA TCR beta CDR3 region underwent two rounds of multiplex PCR. Primers targeting each individual TRBV and TRBJ gene were applied in first-round PCR. Universal primers were what the second PCR round used. TCRdb recomputed calls from the multiplex PCR reads with MiXCR, one row per CDR3 protein. The table lists approximately 30,000 distinct CDR3 sequences, around 40% of them singletons, with approximately 15% in the top ten. Germline CDR1 is SGHNT and CDR2 is YYREEE (reference sequence). The CDR3 runs 12 residues. V lost 3 bases to trimming and J lost 7 bases, with 8 bases between them. This clonotype was counted ten times or more.

The TCR comes from a donor older than 45 with non-small cell lung cancer. V usage is TRBV5-4 and J usage is TRBJ1-5, with no clear D. The sample in question was PBMCs, obtained before or after stereotactic body radiation therapy (not recorded which). The CDR3 sequence: CASSSQGQPQHF. In nucleotides, the CDR3 is TGTGCCAGCAGCTCCCAAGGACAGCCCCAGCATTTT.